The 8 T cell receptor beta chains below come from one sample, sequenced in a study of early T cells in non-severe SARS-CoV-2 infection. Via MiXCR, TCRdb re-called the 5' RACE reads, giving one row per CDR3 protein. The data contain around 30,000 distinct CDR3 sequences, approximately 5% of them singletons. The sample taken for sequencing was whole blood. Receptors were obtained from an adult who was a healthcare worker with PCR-confirmed SARS-CoV-2 infection or an uninfected control (not recorded which).

The V gene is TRBV7-2, the J gene TRBJ2-5; D might be TRBD2 (6 bases). Trimming removed 3 bases at V and 9 bases at J, with 17 bases between. This CDR3 is built from 14 residues. Germline lookup yields CDR1 SGHTA and CDR2 FQGNSA. The DNA for the CDR3 is TGTGCCAGCAGCTTGGGGCCGGGACTCCTAGCCCAGTACTTC. Protein sequence: CASSLGPGLLAQYF.

This clonotype was recorded a few times. V gene TRBV7-6 combines with J gene TRBJ1-1; D uncertain. Germline CDR1 SGHVS, CDR2 FNYEAQ. The V and J ends lost 5 bases and 0 bases respectively, with 7 bases between them. This CDR3 region has 13 residues. The chain's CDR3 is CASSPRLNTEAFF. The CDR3, as DNA: TGTGCCAGCAGCCCCAGGTTGAACACTGAAGCTTTCTTT.

This clonotype was counted between two and nine times. The chain joins TRBV5-1 to TRBJ2-2; no clear D gene. V lost 7 bases, J lost 0 bases, and 10 bases lay in between. The CDR3 consists of 14 residues. CDR1 is SGHRS, CDR2 YFSETQ, per germline. DNA of the CDR3: TGCGCCAGCGAGACGGGTTCGAACACCGGGGAGCTGTTTTTT. Its translation is CASETGSNTGELFF.

A few counts support this clonotype. This sequence joins TRBV18 and TRBJ2-7; unclear D gene. Trimming took 4 bases from V and 4 from J, leaving 11 bases between them. Germline V gives CDR1 KGHSH, CDR2 LQKENI. The CDR3 consists of 13 residues. This CDR3 is CASSLRLEYEQYF. For the CDR3, the DNA is TGTGCCAGCTCACTCCGCTTAGAGTACGAGCAGTACTTC. Together with reference TRBV18 and TRBJ2-7, the CDR3 gives the full variable domain: NAGVMQNPRHLVRRRGQEARLRCSPMKGHSHVYWYRQLPEEGLKFMVYLQKENIIDESGMPKERFSAEFPKEGPSILRIQQVVRGDSAAYFCASSLRLEYEQYFGPGTRLTVT.

This clonotype showed up many times. The rearrangement links TRBV2 to TRBJ1-5; D unresolved. This CDR3 spans 15 amino acids. Trimming left V 3 bases short and J 1 base short, with 10 bases between. The V gene's germline CDR1 is SNHLY and CDR2 FYNNEI. CDR3 residues: CASSDVGWSNQPQHF. The CDR3 nucleotides are TGTGCCAGCAGTGATGTGGGTTGGAGCAATCAGCCCCAGCATTTT.

This clonotype was found many times. V and J are TRBV7-9 and TRBJ2-5; TRBD2 is a possible D gene (6 bases). CDR1 SEHNR and CDR2 FQNEAQ come from the germline V gene (reference sequence). With 5 bases removed from V and 1 base from J, the gap between germline ends came to 14 bases. The CDR3 spans 15 residues. The CDR3 reads CASSRRGTSQETQYF. CDR3 DNA: TGTGCCAGCAGCCGACGAGGGACTTCCCAAGAGACCCAGTACTTC.

V and J are TRBV28 and TRBJ1-1; 12 nucleotides line up with TRBD1. After removal of 3 bases from V and 5 bases from J, the junction contained 7 bases not matched to a gene. The V gene's germline CDR1 is MDHEN and CDR2 SYDVKM. The length of the CDR3 is 16 residues. This CDR3 reads CASSFPGDRGRTEAFF. CDR3 DNA sequence: TGTGCCAGCAGTTTCCCCGGGGACAGGGGGCGGACTGAAGCTTTCTTT.

This clonotype occurred many times. The chain recombines TRBV6-1 with TRBJ2-7; 7 bases are shared with TRBD1. V dropped 6 bases and J dropped 4; count of bases not matched to a gene: 3. Germline V gene data show CDR1 as MNHNS and CDR2 as SASEGT. CDR3 length: 12 amino acids. The CDR3 loop reads CASRRQGYEQYF. CDR3 coding DNA: TGTGCCAGCAGGCGACAGGGTTACGAGCAGTACTTC.